Below, 25 T cell receptor beta chains from the same sample are listed, as sequenced in a study of control samples from healthy donors and cancer patients (dated by TCRdb to 2020 to 2022). Library method: the immunoSEQ multiplex PCR assay. The immuneACCESS repertoire file appears here via TCRdb, limited to in-frame rearrangements. These files lack a portion of the clones; in checked studies, under half of the deficit traces to unresolved V genes, and the cause of the others is not known. Present in this sample are about 120,000 clones, approximately 90% of which were seen just once. The biggest ten clones account for about 2.5% of the sample. The sample consisted of blood. The source is a woman between 65 and 79 years old in good health.

This clone was seen a single time. This chain links TRBV2 with TRBJ1-5; D possibly corresponds to TRBD1 (5 bases). The length of the CDR3 is 14 residues. Germline CDR1 SNHLY, CDR2 FYNNEI. The ends were cut back, 4 bases at V and 2 bases at J, with 9 bases in the middle. CDR3 bases: TGTGCCAGCAGTGGGGGCCGGGGCAATCAGCCCCAGCATTTT. The encoded protein is CASSGGRGNQPQHF.

On this clone: Other nucleotide sequences from this sample produce the same CDR3. The CDR3 region is CATSRGTGGGNQPQHF. The CDR3 DNA reads as TGTGCCACCAGCAGGGGGACAGGGGGAGGCAATCAGCCCCAGCATTTT. The rearrangement uses TRBV15 and TRBJ1-5; 11 nucleotides match TRBD1. The CDR3 has 16 residues. Trimming took 3 bases from V and 2 from J; bases not matched to a gene: 3. In germline, CDR1 is LNHNV, CDR2 YYDKDF (reference sequence). Full variable domain (remainder filled in from reference TRBV15 and TRBJ1-5): DAMVIQNPRYQVTQFGKPVTLSCSQTLNHNVMYWYQQKSSQAPKLLFHYYDKDFNNEADTPDNFQSRRPNTSFCFLDIRSPGLGDTAMYLCATSRGTGGGNQPQHFGDGTRLSIL.

The CDR3 bases are TGTGCCAGCAGCGCGGACCTAGGGGGGGGCTATGGCTACACCTTC. This encodes CASSADLGGGYGYTF. The chain links TRBV9 to TRBJ1-2; D may be TRBD1 (6 bases). V was cut by 3 bases and J by 4 bases, with 16 bases left in between. Germline V lookup: CDR1 SGDLS, CDR2 YYNGEE. The CDR3 is made up of 15 amino acids.

This clone was picked up one time. Here the CDR3 reads CASSKQGEYEKLFF. The CDR3, as DNA: TGTGCCAGCAGTAAACAGGGGGAGTATGAAAAACTGTTTTTT. This rearrangement joins TRBV27 to TRBJ1-4; 8 bases match TRBD1. The CDR3 consists of 14 residues. Trimming cost V 5 bases and J 6 bases; bases outside gene matches: 5. In germline, CDR1 is MNHEY, CDR2 SMNVEV (reference sequence).

The chain joins TRBV12-3 or TRBV12-4 to TRBJ2-2; no firm D call. The CDR3 consists of 12 residues. The V end was cut by 3 bases, the J end by 6 bases, with 5 bases between. The chain's CDR3 is CASSLVAGELFF. DNA for the CDR3: TGTGCCAGCAGTTTGGTCGCCGGGGAGCTGTTTTTT.

The rearrangement joins TRBV3-1 (or the pseudogene TRBV3-2) to TRBJ1-3, with no clear D. Trimming took 3 bases from V and 2 from J, leaving 8 bases between them. Germline V gene lookup returns CDR1 LGHDT and CDR2 YNNKEL (reference sequence). This CDR3 spans 14 amino acids. CDR3 protein: CASSHSGAGNTIYF. The CDR3 coding sequence is TGTGCCAGCAGCCACAGTGGGGCTGGAAACACCATATATTTT.

The J gene is TRBJ2-1, the V gene TRBV5-1; TRBD2 agrees at 11 bases. This CDR3 region has 13 residues. CDR1 is SGHRS, CDR2 YFSETQ, per germline. J was trimmed by 10 bases and V by 3 bases; bases with no gene match: 3. As DNA, the CDR3 is TGCGCCAGCAGCTATCGGACTAGCGGGGAGCAGTTCTTC. Translation: CASSYRTSGEQFF.

V usage is TRBV7-8 and J usage is TRBJ1-2; 8 bases line up with TRBD1. J was trimmed by 4 bases and V by 5 bases; bases with no gene match: 12. CDR1 is SGHVS and CDR2 is FQNEAQ in the germline V gene. The CDR3 has 16 amino acids. CDR3 in DNA: TGTGCCAGCAGCCCAGGACAGGGTCAAGGGGGCTATGGCTACACCTTC. It is translated as CASSPGQGQGGYGYTF.

This clone was observed a handful of times. This chain joins TRBV6-5 and TRBJ1-2, with D unresolved. Germline V CDR1 and CDR2: MNHEY, SVGAGI. With 4 bases removed from V and 8 bases from J, the gap between germline ends came to 14 bases. This CDR3 spans 13 amino acids. CDR3 region: CASSSTALEGYTF. For the CDR3, the DNA is TGTGCCAGCAGTTCCACGGCCCTAGAGGGCTACACCTTC.

V usage is TRBV5-4 and J usage is TRBJ2-3; 7 bases map to TRBD1. V dropped 0 bases and J dropped 2; count of bases not matched to a gene: 9. This CDR3 contains 17 residues. Germline CDR1 reads SGHNT; CDR2 reads YYREEE (reference sequence). The CDR3 DNA follows: TGTGCCAGCAGCTTGGATGTTGAGACAGGGTACACAGATACGCAGTATTTT. It translates to CASSLDVETGYTDTQYF.

This clone was recorded only once. The genes are TRBV11-2 and TRBJ2-2, with D tentatively TRBD1 or TRBD2 (5 bases each). The CDR3 totals 14 residues. Germline V gives CDR1 SGHAT, CDR2 FQNNGV. The ends were cut back, 9 bases at V and 4 bases at J, with 15 bases in the middle. CDR3: CASIGTYGTGELFF. The CDR3, as DNA: TGTGCCAGTATCGGGACCTACGGCACCGGGGAGCTGTTTTTT. Together with reference TRBV11-2 and TRBJ2-2, the CDR3 gives the full variable domain: EAGVAQSPRYKIIEKRQSVAFWCNPISGHATLYWYQQILGQGPKLLIQFQNNGVVDDSQLPKDRFSAERLKGVDSTLKIQPAKLEDSAVYLCASIGTYGTGELFFGEGSRLTVL.

The CDR3 region has the DNA TGTGCCAGCTCCACCGGGGCTAGTACTAGCACAGATACGCAGTATTTT. Protein: CASSTGASTSTDTQYF. J is TRBJ2-3 and V is TRBV18, with D possibly being TRBD1 or TRBD2 (5 bases each). The CDR3 loop spans 16 amino acids. V was clipped by 6 bases and J by 0 bases, with 16 bases between them. Germline loops: CDR1 KGHSH, CDR2 LQKENI.

V and J are TRBV10-1 and TRBJ1-1; TRBD1 matches at 7 bases. CDR3 size: 14 residues. Germline assignment: CDR1 WNHNN and CDR2 SYGVQD (reference sequence). V lost 6 bases to trimming and J lost 0 bases; unmatched junction nucleotides: 4. This CDR3 is CASSRDSMNTEAFF. As DNA, the CDR3 is TGCGCCAGCAGCCGGGACAGCATGAACACTGAAGCTTTCTTT.

This clone appeared once. The J gene is TRBJ2-2, the V gene TRBV27; 9 bases are shared with TRBD1. The germline V gene encodes CDR1 MNHEY and CDR2 SMNVEV (reference sequence). CDR3 length equals 16 residues. Trimming removed 2 bases from V and 4 bases from J; junction bases left unmatched: 5. The CDR3 nucleotides are TGTGCCAGCAGTTTAGGGTACAGGGGGCGCACCGGGGAGCTGTTTTTT. Its translation: CASSLGYRGRTGELFF.

This sequence joins TRBV7-9 and TRBJ2-1; TRBD2 matches at 8 bases. From germline, CDR1 is SEHNR and CDR2 FQNEAQ (reference sequence). The trim removed 1 base at V and 9 bases at J, leaving 8 bases unmatched. The CDR3 runs 15 residues. The CDR3 sequence: CASSLVSSLAGEQFF. The DNA for the CDR3 is TGTGCCAGCAGCTTAGTTTCCAGTCTAGCGGGTGAGCAGTTCTTC.

The chain combines TRBV19 with TRBJ1-1; 7 positions agree with TRBD1. The J segment lost 1 base and the V segment lost 6 bases, leaving 11 bases of the junction unmatched. The CDR3 has 16 amino acids. CDR1 is LNHDA and CDR2 is SQIVND in the germline V gene (reference sequence). The CDR3 loop reads CASRRPGGPSNTEAFF. CDR3 nucleotide sequence: TGTGCCAGTAGGAGACCAGGGGGGCCGTCGAACACTGAAGCTTTCTTT. The complete variable domain, with remaining parts taken from reference TRBV19 and TRBJ1-1, reads DGGITQSPKYLFRKEGQNVTLSCEQNLNHDAMYWYRQDPGQGLRLIYYSQIVNDFQKGDIAEGYSVSREKKESFPLTVTSAQKNPTAFYLCASRRPGGPSNTEAFFGQGTRLTVV.

This clone was seen only a few times. The gene calls are TRBV28 and TRBJ1-1; 7 positions match TRBD1. This CDR3 contains 14 residues. Germline V CDR1 and CDR2: MDHEN, SYDVKM. V lost 7 bases and J lost 1; bases outside the gene matches: 6. In nucleotides, the CDR3 is TGTGCCAGCAAAGATGACAGGGCGAACACTGAAGCTTTCTTT. Protein product: CASKDDRANTEAFF. The whole variable domain, filled in from reference TRBV28 and TRBJ1-1, reads DVKVTQSSRYLVKRTGEKVFLECVQDMDHENMFWYRQDPGLGLRLIYFSYDVKMKEKGDIPEGYSVSREKKERFSLILESASTNQTSMYLCASKDDRANTEAFFGQGTRLTVV.

This sequence joins TRBV5-1 and TRBJ2-5; D is unresolved. V lost 3 bases to trimming and J lost 3 bases, with 12 bases between them. The germline V gene encodes CDR1 SGHRS and CDR2 YFSETQ. The CDR3 spans 14 residues. The CDR3: CASSYQGREETQYF. DNA of the CDR3: TGCGCCAGCAGCTACCAAGGACGGGAAGAGACCCAGTACTTC.

The sample holds one count of this clone. The chain is built from TRBV5-1 and TRBJ2-3; maybe TRBD1 (6 bases). Germline V gene sequence: CDR1 SGHRS, CDR2 YFSETQ. V was pared by 2 bases and J by 6 bases, with 13 bases between. The CDR3 is 14 residues long. The CDR3 coding sequence is TGCGCCAGCAGCTTAATTCAGGGGTCCGATACGCAGTATTTT. Its protein product is CASSLIQGSDTQYF.

This clone occurred a few times. The V gene is TRBV9, the J gene TRBJ1-2; D ambiguous. V was shortened by 0 bases and J by 0 bases, with 6 bases between the two germline ends. CDR3 length equals 14 residues. Germline V gives CDR1 SGDLS, CDR2 YYNGEE. The DNA of the CDR3 is TGTGCCAGCAGCGTAGCAGACTCTAACTATGGCTACACCTTC. Translating gives CASSVADSNYGYTF.

This clone was counted once. CDR3 sequence (DNA): TGTGCCATCAGTGAACAACAGGGGAATGAAAAACTGTTTTTT. Its protein product is CAISEQQGNEKLFF. This chain joins TRBV10-3 and TRBJ1-4, with 7 bases lining up with TRBD1. From germline, CDR1 is ENHRY and CDR2 SYGVKD. V dropped 3 bases and J dropped 5; count of bases not matched to a gene: 3. The CDR3 totals 14 residues.

The chain joins TRBV9 to TRBJ2-7; D is uncertain. Per the germline V gene, CDR1 is SGDLS and CDR2 is YYNGEE. V was pared by 6 bases and J by 6 bases, with 4 bases between. The CDR3 is 9 amino acids. In DNA, the CDR3 is TGTGCCAGCACCGCCGAGCAGTACTTC. This encodes CASTAEQYF. The whole variable domain, remainder taken from reference TRBV9 and TRBJ2-7, is DSGVTQTPKHLITATGQRVTLRCSPRSGDLSVYWYQQSLDQGLQFLIQYYNGEERAKGNILERFSAQQFPDLHSELNLSSLELGDSALYFCASTAEQYFGPGTRLTVT.

The rearrangement joins TRBV19 to TRBJ2-3; D remains unclear. Trimming shortened V by 5 bases and J by 3 bases, and 12 bases separated the two germline ends. The CDR3 is made up of 14 amino acids. Germline-derived CDR1 and CDR2 are LNHDA and SQIVND (reference sequence). The CDR3 nucleotides read TGTGCCAGTAGTCCCGCGGTGGGGACAGATACGCAGTATTTT. Translation: CASSPAVGTDTQYF. Drawing the rest from reference TRBV19 and TRBJ2-3, the complete variable domain is DGGITQSPKYLFRKEGQNVTLSCEQNLNHDAMYWYRQDPGQGLRLIYYSQIVNDFQKGDIAEGYSVSREKKESFPLTVTSAQKNPTAFYLCASSPAVGTDTQYFGPGTRLTVL.

Written as DNA, the CDR3 is TGTGCCAGCTGGACGGGGGAAAATTCACCCCTCCACTTT. This codes for CASWTGENSPLHF. The chain recombines TRBV18 with TRBJ1-6, with a weak D call TRBD1 (5 bases). Trimming removed 7 bases at V and 7 bases at J, with 11 bases between. The CDR3 has 13 amino acids. CDR1 and CDR2 (germline): KGHSH, LQKENI.

The chain combines TRBV19 with TRBJ1-1; D remains ambiguous. Between the trimmed V and J ends, which lost 1 base and 4 bases, there was a span of 13 bases. CDR1 and CDR2 (germline): LNHDA, SQIVND (reference sequence). The CDR3 covers 15 residues. The CDR3: CASSIVGRRTTEAFF. DNA for the CDR3: TGTGCCAGTAGTATAGTAGGGAGGAGAACCACTGAAGCTTTCTTT.